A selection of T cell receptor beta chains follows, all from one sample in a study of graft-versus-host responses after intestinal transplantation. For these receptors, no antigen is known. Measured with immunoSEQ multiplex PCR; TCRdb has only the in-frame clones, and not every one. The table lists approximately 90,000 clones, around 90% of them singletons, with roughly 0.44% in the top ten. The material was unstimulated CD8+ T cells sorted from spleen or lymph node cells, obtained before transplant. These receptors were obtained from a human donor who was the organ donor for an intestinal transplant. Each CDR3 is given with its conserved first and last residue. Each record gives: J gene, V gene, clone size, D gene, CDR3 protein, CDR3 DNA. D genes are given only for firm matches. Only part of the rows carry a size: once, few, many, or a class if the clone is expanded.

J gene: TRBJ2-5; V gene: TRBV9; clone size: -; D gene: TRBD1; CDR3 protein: CASSVGDRVGEETQYF; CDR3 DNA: TGTGCCAGCAGCGTAGGGGACAGGGTGGGAGAAGAGACCCAGTACTTC
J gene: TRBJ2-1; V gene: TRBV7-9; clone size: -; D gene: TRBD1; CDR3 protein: CASTKDRDSYNEQFF; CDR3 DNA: TGTGCCAGCACCAAGGACAGGGACTCCTACAATGAGCAGTTCTTC
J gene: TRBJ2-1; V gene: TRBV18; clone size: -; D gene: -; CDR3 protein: CASSPLGGTYNEQFF; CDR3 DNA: TGTGCCAGCTCACCACTAGGCGGAACCTACAATGAGCAGTTCTTC
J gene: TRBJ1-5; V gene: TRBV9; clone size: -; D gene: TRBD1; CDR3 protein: CASSPGTGLNNQPQHF; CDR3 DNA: TGTGCCAGCAGCCCTGGGACAGGTCTAAACAATCAGCCCCAGCATTTT
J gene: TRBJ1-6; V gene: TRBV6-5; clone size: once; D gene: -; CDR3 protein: CASFEGAYNSPLHF; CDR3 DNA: TGTGCCAGCTTTGAAGGGGCGTATAATTCACCCCTCCACTTT
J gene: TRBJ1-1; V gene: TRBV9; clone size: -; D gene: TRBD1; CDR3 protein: CASSSNRGPGTEAFF; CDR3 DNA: TGTGCCAGCAGCTCCAACAGGGGGCCGGGGACTGAAGCTTTCTTT
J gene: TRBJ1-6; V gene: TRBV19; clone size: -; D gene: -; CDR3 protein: CASSISEAGDSPLHF; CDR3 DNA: TGTGCCAGTAGTATTAGCGAGGCAGGGGATTCACCCCTCCACTTT
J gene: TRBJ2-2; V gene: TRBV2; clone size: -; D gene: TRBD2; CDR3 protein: CASSGLRGTSTGELFF; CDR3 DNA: TGTGCCAGCAGTGGACTCCGTGGGACTAGCACCGGGGAGCTGTTTTTT
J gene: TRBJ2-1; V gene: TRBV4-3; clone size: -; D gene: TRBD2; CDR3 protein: CASSQDLGGNEQFF; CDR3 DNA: TGCGCCAGCAGCCAAGATCTCGGGGGGAATGAGCAGTTCTTC
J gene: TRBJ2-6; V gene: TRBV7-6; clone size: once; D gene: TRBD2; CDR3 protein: CASSRGTTLHSGANVLTF; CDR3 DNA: TGTGCCAGCAGCCGAGGGACTACCCTCCACTCTGGGGCCAACGTCCTGACTTTC
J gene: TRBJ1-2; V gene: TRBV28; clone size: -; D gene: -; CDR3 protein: CASMLGYGQNYGYTF; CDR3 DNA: TGTGCCAGCATGTTGGGATACGGACAGAACTATGGCTACACCTTC
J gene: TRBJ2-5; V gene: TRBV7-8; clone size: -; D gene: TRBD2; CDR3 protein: CASSLGPSGDQETQYF; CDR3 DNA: TGTGCCAGCAGCTTAGGGCCTAGCGGGGACCAAGAGACCCAGTACTTC
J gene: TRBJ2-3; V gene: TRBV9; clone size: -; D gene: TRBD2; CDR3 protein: CASSVFVAGGSDTQYF; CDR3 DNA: TGTGCCAGCAGCGTATTCGTTGCGGGGGGTTCAGATACGCAGTATTTT
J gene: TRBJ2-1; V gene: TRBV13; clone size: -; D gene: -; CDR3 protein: CASSQGERVEQFF; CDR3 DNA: TGTGCCAGCAGCCAAGGAGAGAGGGTTGAGCAGTTCTTC
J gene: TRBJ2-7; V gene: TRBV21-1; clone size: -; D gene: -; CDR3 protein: CASLSQGRYEQYF; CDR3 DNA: TGTGCCTCCCTTAGCCAGGGGCGCTACGAGCAGTACTTC
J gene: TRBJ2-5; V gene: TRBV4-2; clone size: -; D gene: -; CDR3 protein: CASSPLRGYQETQYF; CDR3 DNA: TGTGCCAGCAGCCCCCTTAGGGGCTACCAAGAGACCCAGTACTTC
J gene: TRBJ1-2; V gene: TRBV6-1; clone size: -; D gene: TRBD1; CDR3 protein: CASMGQNYGYTF; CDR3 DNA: TGTGCCAGCATGGGACAGAACTATGGCTACACCTTC
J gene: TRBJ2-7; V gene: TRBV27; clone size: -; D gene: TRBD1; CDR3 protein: CASSLGTDYEQYF; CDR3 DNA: TGTGCCAGCAGTTTAGGGACAGACTACGAGCAGTACTTC
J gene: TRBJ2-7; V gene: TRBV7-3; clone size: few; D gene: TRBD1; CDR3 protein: CASSFGTGYEQYF; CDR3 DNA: TGTGCCAGCAGCTTTGGGACAGGCTACGAGCAGTACTTC
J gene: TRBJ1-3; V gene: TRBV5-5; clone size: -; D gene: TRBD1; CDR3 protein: CASTLPDRGYNSGNTIYF; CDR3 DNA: TGTGCCAGCACCTTACCCGACAGGGGGTATAACTCTGGAAACACCATATATTTT
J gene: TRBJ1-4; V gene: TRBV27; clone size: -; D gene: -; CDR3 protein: CASSLGGGVWEKLFF; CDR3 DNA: TGTGCCAGCAGTTTGGGAGGAGGGGTTTGGGAAAAACTGTTTTTT
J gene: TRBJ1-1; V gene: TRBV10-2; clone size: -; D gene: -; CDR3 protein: CASRTAAGQMNTEAFF; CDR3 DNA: TGCGCCAGCCGAACAGCCGCAGGTCAGATGAACACTGAAGCTTTCTTT
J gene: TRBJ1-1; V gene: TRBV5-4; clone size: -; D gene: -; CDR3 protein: CASSPAKGLEAFF; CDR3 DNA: TGTGCCAGCAGCCCCGCCAAGGGGTTGGAAGCTTTCTTT
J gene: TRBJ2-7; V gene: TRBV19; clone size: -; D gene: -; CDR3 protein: CASSMNPAYEQYF; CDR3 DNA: TGTGCCAGTAGTATGAATCCCGCCTACGAGCAGTACTTC
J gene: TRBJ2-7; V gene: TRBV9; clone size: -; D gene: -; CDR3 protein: CASSVSGMLVYEQYF; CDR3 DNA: TGTGCCAGCAGCGTATCAGGGATGCTGGTCTACGAGCAGTACTTC
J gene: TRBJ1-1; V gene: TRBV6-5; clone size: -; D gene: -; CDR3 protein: CASSSTITEAFF; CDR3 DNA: TGTGCCAGCAGTTCCACTATTACTGAAGCTTTCTTT
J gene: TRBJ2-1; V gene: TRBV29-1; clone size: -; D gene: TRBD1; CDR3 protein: CSGETGSFNEQFF; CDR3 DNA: TGCAGCGGGGAGACAGGGTCTTTCAATGAGCAGTTCTTC